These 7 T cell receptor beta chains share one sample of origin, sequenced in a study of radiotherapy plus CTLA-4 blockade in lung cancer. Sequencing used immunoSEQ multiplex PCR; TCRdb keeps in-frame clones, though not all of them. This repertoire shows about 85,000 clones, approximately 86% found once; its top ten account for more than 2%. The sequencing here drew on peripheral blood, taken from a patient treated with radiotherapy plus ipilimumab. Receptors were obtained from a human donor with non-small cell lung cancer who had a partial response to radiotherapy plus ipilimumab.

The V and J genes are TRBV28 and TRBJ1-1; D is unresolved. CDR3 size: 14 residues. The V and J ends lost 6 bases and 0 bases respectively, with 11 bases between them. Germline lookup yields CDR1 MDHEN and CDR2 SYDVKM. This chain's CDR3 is CASRGSRMNTEAFF. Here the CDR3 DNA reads TGTGCCAGCAGGGGGAGTAGGATGAACACTGAAGCTTTCTTT.

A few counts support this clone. CDR3 loop: CASSLAPPGGNYGYTF. DNA of the CDR3: TGCGCCAGCAGCTTGGCCCCTCCGGGGGGGAACTATGGCTACACCTTC. The genes are TRBV5-1 and TRBJ1-2, with D possibly being TRBD1 (5 bases). The CDR3 is made up of 16 amino acids. CDR1 is SGHRS, CDR2 YFSETQ, per germline. V dropped 0 bases and J dropped 2 bases, with 14 bases sitting between them.

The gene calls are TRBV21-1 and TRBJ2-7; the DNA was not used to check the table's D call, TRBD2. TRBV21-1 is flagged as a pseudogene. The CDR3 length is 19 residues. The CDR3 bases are TGTGCCAGCAGCAAAGGCTGGCGCGCGGACGGACTAGCGGGAGTCGAGCAGTACTTC. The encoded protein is CASSKGWRADGLAGVEQYF.

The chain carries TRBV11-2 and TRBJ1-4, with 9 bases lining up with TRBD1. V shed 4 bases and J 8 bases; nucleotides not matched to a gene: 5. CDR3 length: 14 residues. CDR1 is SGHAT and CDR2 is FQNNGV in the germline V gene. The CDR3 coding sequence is TGTGCCAGCAGCTCCGGGACAGGGCCCGAAAAACTGTTTTTT. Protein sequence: CASSSGTGPEKLFF.

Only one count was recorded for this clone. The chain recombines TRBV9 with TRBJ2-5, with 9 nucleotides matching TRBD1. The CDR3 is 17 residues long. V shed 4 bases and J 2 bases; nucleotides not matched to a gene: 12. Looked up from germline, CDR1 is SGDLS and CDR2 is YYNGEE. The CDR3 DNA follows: TGTGCCAGCAGCAAAGATAGGGGACAGGGCTTTCAAGAGACCCAGTACTTC. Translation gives CASSKDRGQGFQETQYF.

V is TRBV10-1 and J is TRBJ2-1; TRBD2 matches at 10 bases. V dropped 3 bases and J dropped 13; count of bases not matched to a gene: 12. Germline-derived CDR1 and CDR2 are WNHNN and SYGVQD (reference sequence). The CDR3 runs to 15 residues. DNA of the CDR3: TGCGCCAGCAGTGATAGGCTAGCGGGAGACCAGGCCCAGTTCTTC. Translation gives CASSDRLAGDQAQFF.

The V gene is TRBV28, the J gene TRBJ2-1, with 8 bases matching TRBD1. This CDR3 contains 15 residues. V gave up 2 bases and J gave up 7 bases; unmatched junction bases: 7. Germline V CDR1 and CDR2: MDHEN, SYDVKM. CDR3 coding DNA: TGTGCCAGCAGTTTAGTGTCAGGGGGCAGGAATGAGCAGTTCTTC. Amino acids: CASSLVSGGRNEQFF.